This TCR beta chain was recorded in a study of T cells after yellow fever vaccination. In this sample, this clonotype turned up a few times. What it recognizes is unknown. Findings and limits, study-wide: Abundant clonotypes from the bulk population could get into FACS-sorted repertoires as contaminants. Subsequent to the booster, the majority of primary-vaccination clones reappeared (96% CD4, about 90% CD8). Only a small proportion of the clonotypes turned up in both the CD4 and the CD8 compartments, likely arising from convergent recombination.

Trimming left V 2 bases short and J 1 base short, with 6 bases between. The CDR3 length is 13 residues. The V gene's germline CDR1 is SGHNT and CDR2 YENEEA. MiXCR, run by TCRdb on the 5' RACE reads, gives a single entry per CDR3 protein. The sample has hundreds of thousands of distinct CDR3 sequences; 8.7% are singletons. The sample in question was PBMCs, obtained on the day of the first yellow fever vaccination. J is TRBJ2-7 and V is TRBV11-3, with D unresolved. The TCR was taken from a man in his late teens or twenties who received the YFV17D yellow fever vaccine. The DNA for the CDR3 is TGTGCCAGCAGCTTACTCGCGTCCTACGAGCAGTACTTC. It encodes CASSLLASYEQYF.